The TCR beta chain under discussion was sequenced for a study of CD8+ T cells in alopecia areata. Study-level background: Scoring of severity for treated patients was based on percentage of affected scalp area.

Trimming removed 5 bases at V and 6 bases at J, with 11 bases between. CDR1 SGHRS and CDR2 YFSETQ come from the germline V gene. The CDR3 spans 13 residues. RNA extraction and reverse transcription yielded cDNA as sequencing template. TCRdb keeps only in-frame clones here, not all; method: immunoSEQ multiplex PCR. This sample has around 300,000 clones, with 50% to 75% found just once. This sample's treatment: oral pan-JAK inhibitor, 5-10 mg twice daily. T lymphocytes (CD4+ and CD8+) were sorted from PBMCs. The chain combines TRBV5-1 with TRBJ1-4; D ambiguous. The sequence was collected from a human donor with alopecia areata. The specimen was CD4+ T cells sorted from blood, collected at roughly week 53, from a patient treated with tofacitinib. This CDR3 reads CASRPRRDEKLFF. Written as DNA, the CDR3 is TGCGCCAGCAGACCCAGGAGAGATGAAAAACTGTTTTTT.